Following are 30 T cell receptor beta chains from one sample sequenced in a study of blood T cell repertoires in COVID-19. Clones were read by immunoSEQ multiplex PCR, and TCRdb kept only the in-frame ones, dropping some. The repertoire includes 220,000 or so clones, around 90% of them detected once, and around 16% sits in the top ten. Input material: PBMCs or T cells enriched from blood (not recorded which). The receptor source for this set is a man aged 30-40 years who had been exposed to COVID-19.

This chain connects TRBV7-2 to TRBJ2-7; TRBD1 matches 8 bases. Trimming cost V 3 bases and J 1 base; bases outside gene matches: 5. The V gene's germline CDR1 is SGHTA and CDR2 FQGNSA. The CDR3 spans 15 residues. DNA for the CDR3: TGTGCCAGCAGCTTTTTGACAGGGGTATCCTACGAGCAGTACTTC. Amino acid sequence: CASSFLTGVSYEQYF.

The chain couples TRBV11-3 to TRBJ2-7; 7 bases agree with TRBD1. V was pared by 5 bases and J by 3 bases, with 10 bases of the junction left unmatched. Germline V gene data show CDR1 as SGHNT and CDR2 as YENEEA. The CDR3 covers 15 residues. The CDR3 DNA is TGTGCCAGCAGCCAATACCCGGGACAGAACTACGAGCAGTACTTC. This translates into CASSQYPGQNYEQYF.

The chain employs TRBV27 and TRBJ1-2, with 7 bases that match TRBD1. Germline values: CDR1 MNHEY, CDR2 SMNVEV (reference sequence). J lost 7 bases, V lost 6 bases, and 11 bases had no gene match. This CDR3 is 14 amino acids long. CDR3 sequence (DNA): TGTGCCAGCAGAGTTAAGACAGGGAGAGGTGGCTACACCTTC. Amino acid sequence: CASRVKTGRGGYTF.

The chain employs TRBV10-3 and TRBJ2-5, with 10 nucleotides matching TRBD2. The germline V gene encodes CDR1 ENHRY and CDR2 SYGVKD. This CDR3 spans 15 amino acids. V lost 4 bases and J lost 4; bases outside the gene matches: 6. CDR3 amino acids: CAISVTSGMGETQYF. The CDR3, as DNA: TGTGCCATCAGTGTCACTAGCGGGATGGGAGAGACCCAGTACTTC.

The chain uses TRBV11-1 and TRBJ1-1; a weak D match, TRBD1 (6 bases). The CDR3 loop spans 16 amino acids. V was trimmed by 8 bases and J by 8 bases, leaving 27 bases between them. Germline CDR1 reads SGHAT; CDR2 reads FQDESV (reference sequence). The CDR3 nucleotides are TGTGCCAGCGGGGCGGGGGGCCCCTACCTGGTGGGCGAAGCTTTCTTT. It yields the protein CASGAGGPYLVGEAFF.

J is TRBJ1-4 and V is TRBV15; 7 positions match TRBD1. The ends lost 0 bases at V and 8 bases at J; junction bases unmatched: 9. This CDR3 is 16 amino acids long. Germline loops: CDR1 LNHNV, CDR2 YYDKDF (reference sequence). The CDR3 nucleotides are TGTGCCACCAGCAGAGACAGGGCAGGGGGTCCAGAAAAACTGTTTTTT. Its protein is CATSRDRAGGPEKLFF.

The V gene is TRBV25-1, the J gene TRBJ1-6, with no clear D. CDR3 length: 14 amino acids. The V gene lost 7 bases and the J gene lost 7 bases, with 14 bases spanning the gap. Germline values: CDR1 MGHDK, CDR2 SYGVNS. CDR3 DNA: TGTGCCAGCACCCGAGGTCATCAAAATTCACCCCTCCACTTT. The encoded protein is CASTRGHQNSPLHF. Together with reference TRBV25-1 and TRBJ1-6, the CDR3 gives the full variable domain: EADIYQTPRYLVIGTGKKITLECSQTMGHDKMYWYQQDPGMELHLIHYSYGVNSTEKGDLSSESTVSRIRTEHFPLTLESARPSHTSQYLCASTRGHQNSPLHFGNGTRLTVT.

DNA of the CDR3: TGTGCCAGCAGCCAGGGAGGACTAGCGGGGCCCCAAGAGACCCAGTACTTC. Amino acids: CASSQGGLAGPQETQYF. This sequence joins TRBV3-1 (or the pseudogene TRBV3-2) and TRBJ2-5; 12 nucleotides match TRBD2. This CDR3 region has 17 residues. Germline V gene data show CDR1 as LGHDT and CDR2 as YNNKEL (reference sequence). With 3 bases clipped from V and 1 base from J, the junction kept 6 bases outside the gene matches.

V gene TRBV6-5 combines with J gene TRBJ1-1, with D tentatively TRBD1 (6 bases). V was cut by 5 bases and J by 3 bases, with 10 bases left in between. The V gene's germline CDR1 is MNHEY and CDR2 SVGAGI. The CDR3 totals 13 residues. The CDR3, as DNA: TGTGCCAGCAGTCAACAGGGTTACACTGAAGCTTTCTTT. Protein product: CASSQQGYTEAFF.

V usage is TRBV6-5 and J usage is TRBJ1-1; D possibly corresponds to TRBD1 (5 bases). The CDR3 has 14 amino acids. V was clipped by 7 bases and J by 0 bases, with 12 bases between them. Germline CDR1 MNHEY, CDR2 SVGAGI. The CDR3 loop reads CASTPGGMNTEAFF. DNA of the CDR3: TGTGCCAGCACCCCGGGGGGAATGAACACTGAAGCTTTCTTT.

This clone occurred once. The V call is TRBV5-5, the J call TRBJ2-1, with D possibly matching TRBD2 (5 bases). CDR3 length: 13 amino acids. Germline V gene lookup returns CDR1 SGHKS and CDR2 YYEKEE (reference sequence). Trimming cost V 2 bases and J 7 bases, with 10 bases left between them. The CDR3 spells CASSFRGLNEQFF. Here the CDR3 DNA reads TGTGCCAGCAGCTTTCGCGGGTTGAATGAGCAGTTCTTC.

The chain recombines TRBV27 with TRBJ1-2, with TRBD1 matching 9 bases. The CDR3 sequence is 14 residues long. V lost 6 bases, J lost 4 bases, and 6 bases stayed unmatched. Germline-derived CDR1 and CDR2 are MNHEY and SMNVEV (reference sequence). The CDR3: CASSDRGDSYGYTF. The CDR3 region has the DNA TGTGCCAGCAGCGACAGGGGGGACTCCTATGGCTACACCTTC.

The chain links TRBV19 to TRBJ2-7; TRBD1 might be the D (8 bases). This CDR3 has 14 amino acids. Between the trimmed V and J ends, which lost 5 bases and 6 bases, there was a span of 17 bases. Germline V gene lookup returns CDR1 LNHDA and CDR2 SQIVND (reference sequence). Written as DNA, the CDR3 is TGTGCCAGTAGTGCGTCAGGGGGCGGGGGCGAGCAGTACTTC. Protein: CASSASGGGGEQYF.

DNA for the CDR3: TGTGCGACGTACCAGGGTTCGATGAACACTGAAGCTTTCTTT. Residues: CATYQGSMNTEAFF. The chain couples TRBV19 to TRBJ1-1; a weak D match, TRBD1 (5 bases). Looked up from germline, CDR1 is LNHDA and CDR2 is SQIVND (reference sequence). CDR3 size: 14 residues.

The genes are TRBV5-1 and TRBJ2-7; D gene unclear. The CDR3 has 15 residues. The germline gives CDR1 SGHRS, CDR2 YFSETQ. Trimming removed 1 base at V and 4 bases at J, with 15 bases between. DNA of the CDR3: TGCGCCAGCAGCTTGATAGCTACTGATGGGTACGAGCAGTACTTC. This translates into CASSLIATDGYEQYF.

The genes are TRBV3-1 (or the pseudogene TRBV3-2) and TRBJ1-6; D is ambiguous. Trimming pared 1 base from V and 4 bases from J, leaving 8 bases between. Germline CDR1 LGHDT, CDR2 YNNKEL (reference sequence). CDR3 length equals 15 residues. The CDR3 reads CASSQGPGYNSPLHF. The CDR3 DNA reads TGTGCCAGCAGCCAAGGTCCAGGATATAATTCACCCCTCCACTTT.

CDR3 sequence (DNA): TGTGCCAATCCAGAGAGGGCGGCGGGAAAGGACACCATATATTTT. Translated: CANPERAAGKDTIYF. The V and J genes are TRBV21-1 and TRBJ1-3. TRBV21-1 is deemed a pseudogene. CDR3 length equals 15 residues.

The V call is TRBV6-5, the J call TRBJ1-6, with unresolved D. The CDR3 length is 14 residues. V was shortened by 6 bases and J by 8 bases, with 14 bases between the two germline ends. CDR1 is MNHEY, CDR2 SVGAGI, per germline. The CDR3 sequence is CASSPRTGDSPLHF. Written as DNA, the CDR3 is TGTGCCAGCAGCCCAAGGACTGGAGATTCACCCCTCCACTTT.

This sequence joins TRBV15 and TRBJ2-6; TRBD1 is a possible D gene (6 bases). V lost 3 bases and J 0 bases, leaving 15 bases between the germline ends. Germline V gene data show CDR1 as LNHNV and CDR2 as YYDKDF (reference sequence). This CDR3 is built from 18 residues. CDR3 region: CATSSGDTSNSGANVLTF. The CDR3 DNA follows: TGTGCCACCAGCAGTGGGGACACTTCAAACTCTGGGGCCAACGTCCTGACTTTC.

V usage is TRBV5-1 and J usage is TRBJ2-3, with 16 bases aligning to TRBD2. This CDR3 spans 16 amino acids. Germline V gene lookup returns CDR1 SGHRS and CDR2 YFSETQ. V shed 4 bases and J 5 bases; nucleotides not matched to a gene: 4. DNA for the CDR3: TGCGCCAGCAGCCCGGGACTAGCGGGGGGGCAAGATACGCAGTATTTT. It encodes CASSPGLAGGQDTQYF.

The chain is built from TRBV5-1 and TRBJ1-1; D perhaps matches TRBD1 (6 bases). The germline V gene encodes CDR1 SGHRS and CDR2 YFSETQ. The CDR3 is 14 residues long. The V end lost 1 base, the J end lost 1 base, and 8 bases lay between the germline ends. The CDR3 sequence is CASSLNRENTEAFF. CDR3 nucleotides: TGCGCCAGCAGCTTGAACAGGGAGAACACTGAAGCTTTCTTT.

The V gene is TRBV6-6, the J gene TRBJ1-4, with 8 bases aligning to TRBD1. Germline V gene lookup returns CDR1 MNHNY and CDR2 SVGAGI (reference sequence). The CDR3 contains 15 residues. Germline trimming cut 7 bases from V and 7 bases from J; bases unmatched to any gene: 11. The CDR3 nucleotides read TGTGCCAGCACAGACACGACAGGGGAAGCTGAAAAACTGTTTTTT. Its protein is CASTDTTGEAEKLFF.

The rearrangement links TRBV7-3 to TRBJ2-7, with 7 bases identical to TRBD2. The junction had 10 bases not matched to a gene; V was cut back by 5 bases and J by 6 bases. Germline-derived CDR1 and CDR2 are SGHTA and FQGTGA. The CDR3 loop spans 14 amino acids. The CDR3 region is CASSPAGTTGEQYF. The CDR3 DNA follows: TGTGCCAGCAGCCCGGCAGGGACTACGGGCGAGCAGTACTTC.

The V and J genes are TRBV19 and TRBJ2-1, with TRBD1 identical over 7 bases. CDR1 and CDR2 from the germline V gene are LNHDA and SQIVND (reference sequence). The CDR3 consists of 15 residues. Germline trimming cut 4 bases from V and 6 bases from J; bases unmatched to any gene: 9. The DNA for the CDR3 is TGTGCCAGTAGTAGTCCAAAGAGGGGGCCCAATGAGCAGTTCTTC. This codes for CASSSPKRGPNEQFF. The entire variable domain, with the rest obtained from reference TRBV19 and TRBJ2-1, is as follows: DGGITQSPKYLFRKEGQNVTLSCEQNLNHDAMYWYRQDPGQGLRLIYYSQIVNDFQKGDIAEGYSVSREKKESFPLTVTSAQKNPTAFYLCASSSPKRGPNEQFFGPGTRLTVL.

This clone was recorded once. The CDR3 sequence: CASSFSRSPLHF. The DNA of the CDR3 is TGTGCCAGCAGTTTCTCCCGTTCACCCCTCCACTTT. V gene TRBV5-6 combines with J gene TRBJ1-6; D is unclear. This CDR3 region has 12 residues. Deletions cut 5 bases from V and 9 bases from J, with 9 bases between. Germline CDR1 and CDR2: SGHDT and YYEEEE.

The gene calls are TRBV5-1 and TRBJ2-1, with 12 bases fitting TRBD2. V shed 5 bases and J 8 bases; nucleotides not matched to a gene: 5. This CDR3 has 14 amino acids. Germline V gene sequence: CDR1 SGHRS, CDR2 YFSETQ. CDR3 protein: CASSSSGGAYEQFF. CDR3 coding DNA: TGCGCCAGCAGTTCTAGCGGGGGGGCCTATGAGCAGTTCTTC. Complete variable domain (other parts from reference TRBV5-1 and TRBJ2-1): KAGVTQTPRYLIKTRGQQVTLSCSPISGHRSVSWYQQTPGQGLQFLFEYFSETQRNKGNFPGRFSGRQFSNSRSEMNVSTLELGDSALYLCASSSSGGAYEQFFGPGTRLTVL.

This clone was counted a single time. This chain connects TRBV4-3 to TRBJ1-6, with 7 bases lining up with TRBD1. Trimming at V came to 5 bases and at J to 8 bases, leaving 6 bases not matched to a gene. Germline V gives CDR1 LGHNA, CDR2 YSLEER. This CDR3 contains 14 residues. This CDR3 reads CASSARDSDSPLHF. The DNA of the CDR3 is TGCGCCAGCAGCGCCCGGGACAGTGATTCACCCCTCCACTTT.

The CDR3 coding sequence is TGCAGCGTTGCAGACAACACAGATACGCAGTATTTT. Translation: CSVADNTDTQYF. The V and J genes are TRBV29-1 and TRBJ2-3; D ambiguous. The CDR3 runs to 12 residues. V lost 4 bases and J lost 2, with 7 bases in between. Germline CDR1 is SQVTM and CDR2 is ANQGSEA.

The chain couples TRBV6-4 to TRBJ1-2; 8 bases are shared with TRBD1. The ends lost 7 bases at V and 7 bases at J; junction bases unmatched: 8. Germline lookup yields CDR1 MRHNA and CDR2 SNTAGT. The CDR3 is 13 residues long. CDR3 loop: CASKDRGRSGYTF. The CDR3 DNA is TGTGCCAGCAAAGACAGGGGTCGAAGTGGCTACACCTTC.

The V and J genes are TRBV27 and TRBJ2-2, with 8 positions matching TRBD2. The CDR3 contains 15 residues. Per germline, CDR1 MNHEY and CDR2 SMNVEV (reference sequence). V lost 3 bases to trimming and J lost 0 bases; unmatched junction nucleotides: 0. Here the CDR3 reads CASSLRGANTGELFF. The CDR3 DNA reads TGTGCCAGCAGTTTGCGGGGGGCGAACACCGGGGAGCTGTTTTTT.